This TCR beta chain came from a study of radiation and T cells in renal cell carcinoma. The germline gives CDR1 LNHDA, CDR2 SQIVND (reference sequence). V gave up 3 bases and J gave up 12 bases, with 17 bases separating them. The CDR3 covers 13 residues. Regarding the study as a whole: No pretreatment tumor biopsies were available for baseline clonotypes. Top tumor clonotypes rose in blood 2 weeks post-radiation, then contracted.

Documented time point: blood 2 weeks post-SBRT. Treatment meaning: 15 Gy SBRT to primary tumor, nephrectomy 4 weeks later. Blood was sampled at baseline, 2 weeks and 4 weeks after SBRT. Data came from immunoSEQ multiplex PCR; TCRdb stores just in-frame clones and leaves some out. The profile covers approximately 61,000 clones, with roughly 79% appearing a single time and roughly 7% taken by the ten largest. With regard to this clone: Antigen: not known.

The V and J genes are TRBV19 and TRBJ1-1; TRBD1 might be the D (5 bases). Material: blood, obtained from a patient whose treatment included radiotherapy and nephrectomy. This receptor was identified in a man aged 55 to 69 with renal cell carcinoma. CDR3: CASSMGGRGGSFF. As DNA, the CDR3 is TGTGCCAGTAGTATGGGCGGACGGGGGGGATCTTTCTTT.